This T cell receptor beta chain was sequenced in a study of blood T cell repertoires in COVID-19. On the study more broadly: COVID-19 samples from acute and convalescent phases originated in the United States, Italy and Spain. The analysed material was cDNA or gDNA that came from T cells, B-cell-depleted T cells, or PBMCs.

Authors' processing steps: Amplification of reference gene primers provided the estimated nucleated cell counts. The repertoire was sequenced with immunoSEQ multiplex PCR; TCRdb's copy has only in-frame clones and lacks some. V and J calls and clone size come straight from that table; D and trimming were deduced from the DNA. The sample yields 55,000 to 75,000 clones, roughly 77% seen once. The CDR3 extends over 15 amino acids. V lost 5 bases and J lost 2, with 16 bases in between. Germline V gives CDR1 SGHNT, CDR2 YYREEE (reference sequence). The genes are TRBV5-4 and TRBJ1-1, with D possibly being TRBD1 (6 bases). The sample comprised peripheral blood. The sequence was collected from a woman between 70 and 85 years old with acute or convalescent COVID-19. In DNA form, the CDR3 reads TGTGCCAGCAGTTGGACGGACAGCCTCAACACTGAAGCTTTCTTT. Its translation is CASSWTDSLNTEAFF. The full variable domain, in which reference TRBV5-4 and TRBJ1-1 provide the parts outside the CDR3, is ETGVTQSPTHLIKTRGQQVTLRCSSQSGHNTVSWYQQALGQGPQFIFQYYREEENGRGNFPPRFSGLQFPNYSSELNVNALELDDSALYLCASSWTDSLNTEAFFGQGTRLTVV.